The subject of this entry is one T cell receptor beta chain. Its target is not known. These donors, healthy bone marrow donors, were studied. Primers: 60 Vbeta forward and 13 Jbeta reverse. Here immunoSEQ multiplex PCR was the method, and the copy in TCRdb shows in-frame clones only, minus some. The table includes under 200,000 clones, roughly 80% detected once. This record belongs to a study of cytomegalovirus exposure and HLA in healthy donors. Study-wide points: Donors were assumed by presence/absence analyses to have roughly uniform sequencing depth.

The CDR3 covers 17 residues. Germline V gene data show CDR1 as SGHRS and CDR2 as YFSETQ. J lost 4 bases, V lost 1 base, and 6 bases had no gene match. This TCR came from a male donor in good health and CMV-seropositive. The specimen was PBMCs. The chain combines TRBV5-1 with TRBJ2-2; 11 nucleotides agree with TRBD2. CDR3 loop: CASSLTSGRGGTGELFF. CDR3 coding DNA: TGCGCCAGCAGCTTGACTAGCGGGAGAGGCGGCACCGGGGAGCTGTTTTTT.